This T cell receptor beta chain emerged from a study of blood T cell repertoires in COVID-19. Study-level background: Acute and convalescent COVID-19 samples came from the United States, Italy and Spain.

Sequencing was performed with immunoSEQ multiplex PCR; in TCRdb, only in-frame clones are kept and a portion is missing. Of about 64,000 clones in the sample, 80% to 90% are singletons; the top ten hold approximately 3%. Trimming cost V 3 bases and J 4 bases; bases outside gene matches: 10. CDR3 length: 16 amino acids. The germline gives CDR1 LGHDT, CDR2 YNNKEL (reference sequence). This clonotype was obtained from a man over 45 with active COVID-19. The sample consisted of peripheral blood. V gene TRBV3-1 (or the pseudogene TRBV3-2) combines with J gene TRBJ2-3; 7 nucleotides match TRBD1. CDR3 protein: CASSHPSFGTADTQYF. The CDR3 DNA is TGTGCCAGCAGCCATCCCAGTTTCGGGACAGCAGATACGCAGTATTTT.